The 20 T cell receptor beta chains below all came from one sample that was sequenced in a study of T cell repertoires in cytomegalovirus infection. Antigens of these TCRs are unknown. TCRdb redid the calling of the reads with MiXCR, one entry per CDR3 protein. Of some 920,000 distinct CDR3 sequences listed, roughly 30% are singletons. The sample in question was cultured CD8+ T cells from PBMCs, obtained from culture after CMV antigen stimulation. The receptors were sampled from a human donor in good health (CMV status not recorded). Some clones in this sample may be carry-over from other donors' samples.

The chain is built from TRBV27 and TRBJ2-1; 7 positions agree with TRBD2. Trimming at V came to 3 bases and at J to 9 bases, leaving 5 bases not matched to a gene. Germline lookup yields CDR1 MNHEY and CDR2 SMNVEV (reference sequence). The CDR3 sequence is 13 residues long. The CDR3 sequence: CASSFRLAGEQFF. The CDR3 DNA sequence: TGTGCCAGCAGTTTTAGACTAGCCGGTGAGCAGTTCTTC.

This clonotype was found a few times. The chain links TRBV6-1 to TRBJ2-2, with TRBD1 matching over 9 bases. Germline CDR1 is MNHNS and CDR2 is SASEGT. The CDR3 length is 16 residues. Trimming took 3 bases from V and 7 from J; bases not matched to a gene: 9. In nucleotides, the CDR3 is TGTGCCAGCAGTGATCCGGGACAGGGAGGAGTCGGGGAGCTGTTTTTT. The encoded protein is CASSDPGQGGVGELFF.

The chain is built from TRBV3-1 and TRBJ2-2, with unresolved D. V gave up 5 bases and J gave up 6 bases, with 13 bases separating them. Germline V lookup: CDR1 LGHDT, CDR2 YNNKEL (reference sequence). The CDR3 totals 14 residues. The CDR3 DNA is TGTGCCAGCAGCTGGAAGCAAGGAGCCGGGGAGCTGTTTTTT. As protein: CASSWKQGAGELFF.

This clonotype was detected only once. The rearrangement uses TRBV5-4 and TRBJ2-2; the D is unclear. The V end lost 9 bases, the J end lost 2 bases, and 8 bases lay between the germline ends. Germline V gene lookup returns CDR1 SGHNT and CDR2 YYREEE (reference sequence). The CDR3 length is 12 residues. The CDR3 sequence: CAITRNTGELFF. The CDR3 bases are TGTGCCATTACAAGAAACACCGGGGAGCTGTTTTTT.

This clonotype was seen at least ten times. The V call is TRBV7-2, the J call TRBJ2-2, with 10 nucleotides matching TRBD2. The junction had 8 bases not matched to a gene; V was cut back by 6 bases and J by 4 bases. CDR1 is SGHTA, CDR2 FQGNSA, per germline. This CDR3 is 16 amino acids long. The CDR3 nucleotides read TGTGCCAGCAGGTCCCCAGCGGGGGGGCCCACCGGGGAGCTGTTTTTT. Protein product: CASRSPAGGPTGELFF.

This sequence joins TRBV19 and TRBJ2-2, with D maybe TRBD1 (7 bases). Germline lookup yields CDR1 LNHDA and CDR2 SQIVND (reference sequence). V was trimmed by 0 bases and J by 5 bases, leaving 13 bases between them. This CDR3 is 16 amino acids long. CDR3 protein: CASSIEEGAWTGELFF. In DNA, the CDR3 is TGTGCCAGTAGTATAGAGGAGGGGGCATGGACCGGGGAGCTGTTTTTT.

Remarks on this clonotype: This clone may be a read error of a much larger clone one base away. This sequence joins TRBV6-5 and TRBJ1-5, with 7 bases that match TRBD1. Germline assignment: CDR1 MNHEY and CDR2 SVGAGI. The CDR3 length is 15 residues. The V gene end was trimmed by 6 bases and the J gene end by 0 bases; junction bases not matched to a gene: 5. The CDR3 is CASSPTGVSNQPQHF. As DNA, the CDR3 is TGTGCCAGCAGCCCTACAGGGGTTAGCAATCAGCCCCAGCATTTT.

The rearrangement links TRBV11-2 to TRBJ1-4; D not resolved. The CDR3 spans 18 residues. CDR1 and CDR2 from the germline V gene are SGHAT and FQNNGV. Trimming removed 6 bases at V and 5 bases at J, with 25 bases between. CDR3 nucleotide sequence: TGTGCCAGCAGTAGTTACGTGGTCGCCAGGACCAAGAATGAAAAACTGTTTTTT. Translated: CASSSYVVARTKNEKLFF.

In this sample, this clonotype turned up a few times. V usage is TRBV19 and J usage is TRBJ2-3; D call uncertain. The germline V and J ends were trimmed by 1 base and 0 bases, with 11 bases remaining between them. This CDR3 contains 16 residues. Germline V CDR1 and CDR2: LNHDA, SQIVND (reference sequence). The CDR3 DNA reads TGTGCCAGTAGTATAGCCGGCTATCGAAGCACAGATACGCAGTATTTT. Encoded protein: CASSIAGYRSTDTQYF.

This clonotype occurred a few times. The J gene is TRBJ2-1, the V gene TRBV7-8; possibly TRBD1 or TRBD2 for D (6 bases each). Trimming took off 3 bases at V and 2 bases at J, with 11 bases between the two ends. The length of the CDR3 is 15 residues. Germline lookup yields CDR1 SGHVS and CDR2 FQNEAQ. The CDR3 spells CASSFLRGAYNEQFF. CDR3 nucleotide sequence: TGTGCCAGCAGCTTCTTGAGGGGGGCCTACAATGAGCAGTTCTTC.

The gene calls are TRBV6-1 and TRBJ2-7, with a tentative D call TRBD2 (7 bases). Per germline, CDR1 MNHNS and CDR2 SASEGT. There are 14 residues in the CDR3. V was trimmed by 8 bases and J by 5 bases, leaving 19 bases between them. DNA of the CDR3: TGTGCCAGCTCTCTGGCGGGGGCTTCACACGAGCAGTACTTC. Translating gives CASSLAGASHEQYF.

The genes are TRBV29-1 and TRBJ2-1; 12 positions match TRBD2. The CDR3 is 17 residues long. Germline CDR1 is SQVTM and CDR2 is ANQGSEA. After removal of 1 base from V and 4 bases from J, the junction contained 8 bases not matched to a gene. CDR3 coding DNA: TGCAGCGTTGAAGGGACTAGCGGGAACTCGAAATACAATGAGCAGTTCTTC. Residues: CSVEGTSGNSKYNEQFF.

V is TRBV6-1 and J is TRBJ1-5; D not certain. The CDR3 consists of 15 residues. CDR1 and CDR2 from the germline V gene are MNHNS and SASEGT. V shed 2 bases and J shed 1 base, with 9 bases lying between them. CDR3 loop: CASSEKTLSNQPQHF. The DNA for the CDR3 is TGTGCCAGCAGTGAAAAGACCTTGAGCAATCAGCCCCAGCATTTT.

There are a few counts of this clonotype. The rearrangement links TRBV7-9 to TRBJ1-2; 9 nucleotides match TRBD1. The CDR3 consists of 8 residues. Germline V gene sequence: CDR1 SEHNR, CDR2 FQNEAQ (reference sequence). The ends lost 11 bases at V and 14 bases at J; junction bases unmatched: 3. Here the CDR3 DNA reads TGTGCCGGGGACAGGGAAACCTTC. Amino acids: CAGDRETF. The whole variable domain, remainder taken from reference TRBV7-9 and TRBJ1-2, is DTGVSQNPRHKITKRGQNVTFRCDPISEHNRLYWYRQTLGQGPEFLTYFQNEAQLEKSRLLSDRFSAERPKGSFSTLEIQRTEQGDSAMYLCAGDRETFGSGTRLTVV.

This clonotype came up many times. The genes are TRBV7-9 and TRBJ2-7; D not resolved. The CDR3 is 14 amino acids. CDR1 SEHNR and CDR2 FQNEAQ come from the germline V gene (reference sequence). V gave up 5 bases and J gave up 8 bases, with 19 bases separating them. CDR3 sequence: CASSQVDGAGQQYF. CDR3 coding DNA: TGTGCCAGCAGCCAGGTGGACGGAGCCGGGCAGCAGTACTTC.

The table lists this clonotype with a few counts. CDR3: CASSLAVGNTEAFF. The CDR3 DNA is TGCGCCAGCAGCTTGGCCGTTGGGAACACTGAAGCTTTCTTT. The chain couples TRBV5-1 to TRBJ1-1; D remains ambiguous. The ends were cut back, 0 bases at V and 1 base at J, with 7 bases in the middle. The V gene's germline CDR1 is SGHRS and CDR2 YFSETQ. The CDR3 is 14 amino acids. The full variable domain, rest sourced from reference TRBV5-1 and TRBJ1-1, is KAGVTQTPRYLIKTRGQQVTLSCSPISGHRSVSWYQQTPGQGLQFLFEYFSETQRNKGNFPGRFSGRQFSNSRSEMNVSTLELGDSALYLCASSLAVGNTEAFFGQGTRLTVV.

The V call is TRBV14, the J call TRBJ1-2, with TRBD1 matching 8 bases. Unmatched junction bases numbered 9, after V lost 0 bases and J lost 6 bases. There are 16 residues in the CDR3. Germline-derived CDR1 and CDR2 are SGHDN and FVKESK. For the CDR3, the DNA is TGTGCCAGCAGCCAAGAGGACAGGGAGTTCTGGGATGGCTACACCTTC. Residues: CASSQEDREFWDGYTF.

This clonotype appeared a few times. This chain joins TRBV4-1 and TRBJ1-1; D might be TRBD1 (5 bases). CDR3 length: 15 residues. V was cut by 4 bases and J by 4 bases, with 16 bases left in between. The germline CDR1 and CDR2 sequences are MGHRA and YSYEKL. The CDR3 protein is CASSPSEHQGTEAFF. The CDR3 DNA is TGCGCCAGCAGCCCCAGCGAACATCAGGGCACTGAAGCTTTCTTT.

This clonotype was seen a single time. The chain carries TRBV6-6 and TRBJ2-2, with D possibly matching TRBD2 (7 bases). V was cut by 6 bases and J by 6 bases, with 20 bases left in between. Germline V gene sequence: CDR1 MNHNY, CDR2 SVGAGI (reference sequence). This CDR3 has 16 residues. The CDR3: CASSALGGGAAGELFF. The CDR3 DNA follows: TGTGCCAGCAGCGCCCTAGGGGGGGGGGCCGCCGGGGAGCTGTTTTTT.

This clonotype was counted between two and nine times. V is TRBV13 and J is TRBJ1-1; D possibly corresponds to TRBD1 (5 bases). Germline V gene lookup returns CDR1 PRHDT and CDR2 FYEKMQ (reference sequence). This CDR3 contains 14 residues. Trimming took off 5 bases at V and 1 base at J, with 11 bases between the two ends. CDR3 sequence: CASSVRDGNTEAFF. As DNA, the CDR3 is TGTGCCAGCAGCGTCCGGGACGGGAACACTGAAGCTTTCTTT.